These T cell receptor beta chains were read from a single sample in a study of human T cells and chemical hapten exposure. Using its own MiXCR run on the RACE reads, TCRdb lists one record per CDR3 protein. The sample holds more than 100,000 distinct CDR3 sequences, roughly 13% seen once. The source material was whole blood, sampled in connection with sensitization to the hapten diphenylcyclopropenone (DPC). These receptor sequences come from a man aged 18 to 30 with alopecia areata. Some clones in this sample may be carry-over from other donors' samples. The CDR3 runs from the conserved cysteine through the conserved F or W. The D gene is left open where the match is weak. Rows may omit the clone size; those that give it use once, few, many or a size class.

.	16	TRBV27	TRBJ1-5	.	TGTGCCAGCAGTTTATTAGGCCAGGGAGGGTACCAGCCCCAGCATTTT	CASSLLGQGGYQPQHF
few	14	TRBV6-2/TRBV6-3	TRBJ2-2	.	TGTGCCAGCAGTTACTCCGGGAACACCGGGGAGCTGTTTTTT	CASSYSGNTGELFF
few	13	TRBV2	TRBJ1-1	.	TGTGCCAGCAGTGAAGTCTACAGCCCAGAAGCTTTCTTT	CASSEVYSPEAFF
few	15	TRBV5-1	TRBJ2-2	TRBD2	TGCGCCAGCAGCTGGCGGGGGGCGAACACCGGGGAGCTGTTTTTT	CASSWRGANTGELFF
few	11	TRBV29-1	TRBJ2-1	.	TGCAGCGTTGAAGGGGGGCATGAGCAGTTCTTC	CSVEGGHEQFF
.	16	TRBV19	TRBJ2-4	TRBD1	TGTGCCAGTAGTAGGGACAGTCAGCAAGCCAAAAACATTCAGTACTTC	CASSRDSQQAKNIQYF
.	14	TRBV5-1	TRBJ2-5	.	TGCGCCAGCAGCTTGACCGGCAGGGACGAGGGCCAGTACTTC	CASSLTGRDEGQYF
few	15	TRBV5-4	TRBJ2-7	.	TGTGCCAGCAGCCAGGGTGGGAAAAGCTCCTACGAGCAGTACTTC	CASSQGGKSSYEQYF
few	18	TRBV11-2	TRBJ2-5	.	TGTGCCAGCAGCTTAGATCTTGGTTGGGCAGAGTACCAAGAGACCCAGTACTTC	CASSLDLGWAEYQETQYF
many	15	TRBV6-5	TRBJ2-1	.	TGTGCCAGCAGTTACGCCTACCGGGGTTACAATGAGCAGTTCTTC	CASSYAYRGYNEQFF
few	16	TRBV13	TRBJ2-3	.	TGTGCCAGCAGCGGCCGGGACCTCGAACGTTGGGGGACGCAGTATTTT	CASSGRDLERWGTQYF
.	17	TRBV7-9	TRBJ2-3	TRBD2	TGTGCCAGCAGCTTATGGGTGACTAGCGGTAACACAGATACGCAGTATTTT	CASSLWVTSGNTDTQYF
.	13	TRBV7-2	TRBJ1-1	.	TGTGCCAGCAGCGGAACTTTGAACACTGAAGCTTTCTTT	CASSGTLNTEAFF
.	15	TRBV18	TRBJ1-3	.	TGTGCCAGCTCACCCTTGGAGAGCTCTGGAAACACCATATATTTT	CASSPLESSGNTIYF
.	10	TRBV29-1	TRBJ2-1	.	TGCAGCGTAGGACAGCTTGAGCAGTTCTTC	CSVGQLEQFF
few	14	TRBV29-1	TRBJ2-1	.	TGCAGCGTGAACAGGGTTGTCTCCTACAATGAGCAGTTCTTC	CSVNRVVSYNEQFF
many	14	TRBV20-1	TRBJ2-4	.	TGCAGTGCTTGGGACTTTGGGGAAGAGAACATTCAGTACTTC	CSAWDFGEENIQYF
.	13	TRBV4-3	TRBJ1-6	.	TGCGCCAGCAGCCAAGTCCGATCTCTACCCCTCCACTTT	CASSQVRSLPLHF
.	15	TRBV27	TRBJ1-5	TRBD1	TGTGCCAGCAGTTTCTGGACAGGGGGAAATCAGCCCCAGCATTTT	CASSFWTGGNQPQHF
.	14	TRBV6-2/TRBV6-3	TRBJ2-1	.	TGTGCCAGCAGTCTCCCACGACAGGACAATGAGCAGTTCTTC	CASSLPRQDNEQFF
.	12	TRBV10-3	TRBJ1-1	.	TGTGCCATCTCTCCCCGGAACACTGAAGCTTTCTTT	CAISPRNTEAFF
.	16	TRBV4-3	TRBJ2-7	.	TGCGCCAGCAGCCAAGATGTGCCCTCAAGCTCCTACGAGCAGTACTTC	CASSQDVPSSSYEQYF
few	13	TRBV9	TRBJ1-2	.	TGTGCCAGCAGCGCCGCCCTCATTGGCGGCTACACCTTC	CASSAALIGGYTF
few	15	TRBV7-3	TRBJ1-1	TRBD1	TGTGCCAGCAGCCCCCCCAGGGGGTTGGCCACTGAAGCTTTCTTT	CASSPPRGLATEAFF
.	16	TRBV4-3	TRBJ2-1	TRBD1	TGCGCCAGCAGCCAAGGGACAGGGGGAGTCGACAATGAGCAGTTCTTC	CASSQGTGGVDNEQFF
.	15	TRBV13	TRBJ2-7	TRBD2	TGTGCCAGCAGCTTAACCCTAGCGGGGGGCCACGAGCAGTACTTC	CASSLTLAGGHEQYF
.	13	TRBV12-3/TRBV12-4	TRBJ2-7	.	TGTGCTACCAATGGCCCAAGTTCCTACGAGCAGTACTTC	CATNGPSSYEQYF
.	16	TRBV15	TRBJ2-3	.	TGTGCCACCAGCAGAGTGGGGTTTACTAGCACAGATACGCAGTATTTT	CATSRVGFTSTDTQYF
.	14	TRBV6-2/TRBV6-3	TRBJ2-4	TRBD1	TGTGCCAGCAGTGGAGCAGGGGGCGGCAACATTCAGTACTTC	CASSGAGGGNIQYF
few	14	TRBV2	TRBJ2-1	.	TGTGCCAGCATTCCCGAGGGGGGCTACAATGAGCAGTTCTTC	CASIPEGGYNEQFF
.	15	TRBV7-2	TRBJ2-3	.	TGTGCCAGCAGCTTAGAGGTGGGACTGGCGGATACGCAGTATTTT	CASSLEVGLADTQYF
many	15	TRBV11-2	TRBJ2-2	.	TGTGCCAGCAGCTTAGACTGGGGGGCCACCGGGGAGCTGTTTTTT	CASSLDWGATGELFF
.	15	TRBV7-3	TRBJ2-4	.	TGTGCCAGCAGCCCACTAAACGGACCTGGGAACATTCAGTACTTC	CASSPLNGPGNIQYF
.	15	TRBV7-9	TRBJ1-3	.	TGTGCCAGCACCTACACAGAATCCTCTGGAAACACCATATATTTT	CASTYTESSGNTIYF
few	15	TRBV6-2/TRBV6-3	TRBJ1-5	TRBD1	TGTGCCAGCAAAGGACAGGGGCTATACAATCAGCCCCAGCATTTT	CASKGQGLYNQPQHF
few	12	TRBV7-3	TRBJ2-1	.	TGTGCCAGCAGCTTACTCCGGAATGAGCAGTTCTTC	CASSLLRNEQFF
.	15	TRBV12-3/TRBV12-4	TRBJ2-3	.	TGTGCCAGCAGTTTATATCAGGGGAGCACAGATACGCAGTATTTT	CASSLYQGSTDTQYF
.	15	TRBV6-2/TRBV6-3	TRBJ2-7	TRBD1	TGTGCCAGCACAGATCCCGGGACAGGACGGGACGAGCAGTACTTC	CASTDPGTGRDEQYF
few	15	TRBV11-2	TRBJ2-3	.	TGTGCCAGCAGCTCCCGGACTGGACGGGCAGATACGCAGTATTTT	CASSSRTGRADTQYF
few	20	TRBV11-2	TRBJ2-1	TRBD1	TGTGCCAGCAGCTTAGTCAGGGGACAGGGGTCCTCTGGGGTTTACAATGAGCAGTTCTTC	CASSLVRGQGSSGVYNEQFF
.	11	TRBV6-5	TRBJ2-1	.	TGTGCCAGCAGTTCGGGTGATGAGCAGTTCTTC	CASSSGDEQFF
few	15	TRBV7-8	TRBJ2-1	TRBD1	TGTGCCAGCAGCCGGAGACGGACAGGACGGCATGAGCAGTTATTC	CASSRRRTGRHEQLF
many	15	TRBV7-3	TRBJ1-1	.	TGTGCCAGCAGCTTAGAAGGGGACATGAACACTGAAGCTTTCTTT	CASSLEGDMNTEAFF
.	16	TRBV11-2	TRBJ2-1	.	TGTGCCAGCAGCTCCCAATCGGGACCAGCTTACAATGAGCAGTTCTTC	CASSSQSGPAYNEQFF
.	14	TRBV11-3	TRBJ2-1	.	TGTGCCAGCAGCTTAGGGACTACGATGGGGGAGCAGTTCTTC	CASSLGTTMGEQFF
.	15	TRBV11-2	TRBJ2-3	TRBD1	TGTGCCAGCAGCCCGCGGGACAGGATGAGGGATACGCAGTATTTT	CASSPRDRMRDTQYF
few	12	TRBV7-9	TRBJ1-5	.	TGTGCCAGCAGCTTAGCTGGCGGCCCCCAGCATTTT	CASSLAGGPQHF
few	14	TRBV18	TRBJ1-1	.	TGTGCCAGCTCAACGGGTATGGGATTCGTGGAAGCTTTCTTT	CASSTGMGFVEAFF
.	12	TRBV29-1	TRBJ2-3	.	TGCAGCGTTGGGGGGGGCAGAGATACGCAGTATTTT	CSVGGGRDTQYF
.	15	TRBV10-2	TRBJ1-1	TRBD1	TGCGCCAGCAGTGGGGACAGCCTCACGAACACTGAAGCTTTCTTT	CASSGDSLTNTEAFF
few	16	TRBV7-8	TRBJ2-2	TRBD2	TGTGCCAGCAGCTTAGTCCGGCTAGCGGGGGCCGGGGAGCTGTTTTTT	CASSLVRLAGAGELFF
few	14	TRBV12-3/TRBV12-4	TRBJ2-5	.	TGTGCCAGCAGTCGATCATTGTACCAAGAGACCCAGTACTTC	CASSRSLYQETQYF
few	14	TRBV20-1	TRBJ1-1	.	TGCAGTGCTAGGGATACGGCAATGAACACTGAAGCTTTCTTT	CSARDTAMNTEAFF
few	16	TRBV3-1	TRBJ1-2	.	TGTGCCAGCAGCCAAGGCCATCTACCCCTTAACTATGGCTACACCTTC	CASSQGHLPLNYGYTF
.	11	TRBV11-2	TRBJ2-1	.	TGTGCCAGCAGTGGGAGCAATGAGCAGTTCTTC	CASSGSNEQFF
few	14	TRBV6-6	TRBJ2-5	TRBD1	TGTGCCAGCAGAAGACAGGGGGGACAAGAGACCCAGTACTTC	CASRRQGGQETQYF
few	14	TRBV11-2	TRBJ2-5	.	TGTGCCAGCAGCTTAGTAGAGGGATATGAGACCCAGTACTTC	CASSLVEGYETQYF